This T cell receptor (beta chain) was obtained from a study of T cells after yellow fever vaccination. TCRdb recomputed calls from the 5' RACE reads with MiXCR, one row per CDR3 protein. The sample carries about 230,000 distinct CDR3 sequences, approximately 6.3% recorded once. Trimming stripped 0 bases from V and 3 bases from J, with 10 bases between. Germline V CDR1 and CDR2: SGHRS, YFSETQ. The CDR3 runs 14 residues. The rearrangement links TRBV5-1 to TRBJ2-7, with D perhaps matching TRBD2 (5 bases). This receptor was taken from a man aged 25 to 45 who received the YFV17D yellow fever vaccine. The material sequenced was CD4+ T cells sorted from PBMCs, taken on the day of the yellow fever booster vaccination. CDR3: CASSLAESGYEQYF. CDR3 coding DNA: TGCGCCAGCAGCTTGGCCGAAAGCGGCTACGAGCAGTACTTC.